These T cell receptor beta chains were read from a single sample in a study of blood T cell repertoires in COVID-19. Sequencing was performed with immunoSEQ multiplex PCR; in TCRdb, only in-frame clones are kept and a portion is missing. The sample shows just under 85,000 clones, approximately 86% of them seen only once. The sequencing input was peripheral blood. The receptors stem from a woman aged 80 or over with acute or convalescent COVID-19. CDR3s include the opening cysteine and the closing phenylalanine or tryptophan. Each record gives: V gene, clone size, J gene, D gene, CDR3 protein, CDR3 DNA. A D gene is named only where the DNA matches it firmly. Clone sizes are given selectively: once, few, many, or a class where the clone is expanded.

TRBV24-1	.	TRBJ2-7	TRBD2	CATSDGLAGDEQYF	TGTGCCACCAGTGATGGACTAGCGGGAGACGAGCAGTACTTC
TRBV28	.	TRBJ2-7	TRBD2	CASSFPLAGGHYEQYF	TGTGCCAGCAGTTTTCCACTAGCGGGAGGGCATTACGAGCAGTACTTC
TRBV3-1/TRBV3-2	.	TRBJ2-7	.	CASSQDLLGLEQYF	TGTGCCAGCAGCCAAGATTTATTGGGGCTCGAGCAGTACTTC
TRBV18	.	TRBJ2-1	.	CASSPPQGSLSNEQFF	TGTGCCAGCTCACCCCCCCAGGGGTCCCTGTCCAATGAGCAGTTCTTC
TRBV18	few	TRBJ2-3	.	CASSPLDTSADTQYF	TGTGCCAGCTCACCGTTGGACACTTCAGCAGATACGCAGTATTTT
TRBV2	.	TRBJ2-3	TRBD2	CASSDSTSGTDTQYF	TGTGCCAGCAGCGACTCGACTAGCGGAACAGATACGCAGTATTTT
TRBV7-9	.	TRBJ1-1	.	CASSLRGVDTEAFF	TGTGCCAGCAGCTTACGAGGAGTGGACACTGAAGCTTTCTTT
TRBV6-4	.	TRBJ2-1	TRBD2	CASSDNSGRLYNEQFF	TGTGCCAGCAGTGACAACAGCGGGAGGCTCTACAATGAGCAGTTCTTC
TRBV9	.	TRBJ2-7	TRBD2	CASSVGGGSVYEQYF	TGTGCCAGCAGCGTAGGTGGCGGGAGCGTTTACGAGCAGTACTTC
TRBV4-1	.	TRBJ1-3	.	CASSQAGGDLYSGNTIYF	TGCGCCAGCAGCCAAGCCGGGGGAGACCTATACTCTGGAAACACCATATATTTT
TRBV5-4	.	TRBJ2-3	TRBD2	CASSEVGLAVDTQYF	TGTGCCAGCAGCGAGGTGGGACTAGCCGTAGATACGCAGTATTTT
TRBV2	.	TRBJ2-7	.	CASSVTPTYEQYF	TGTGCCAGCAGTGTTACACCAACCTACGAGCAGTACTTC
TRBV2	.	TRBJ2-7	TRBD2	CASSVLAGGPYEQYF	TGTGCCAGCAGTGTACTAGCGGGAGGGCCTTACGAGCAGTACTTC
TRBV10-3	.	TRBJ2-5	TRBD2	CAISEASGRIGETQYF	TGTGCCATCAGTGAGGCTAGCGGGAGGATTGGGGAGACCCAGTACTTC
TRBV20-1	.	TRBJ2-1	.	CSASPIAPIF	TGCAGTGCTTCCCCCATAGCGCCGATCTTC
TRBV6-1	.	TRBJ2-2	.	CASSELRQGIGELFF	TGTGCCAGCAGTGAACTGAGGCAGGGCATCGGGGAGCTGTTTTTT
TRBV5-1	.	TRBJ2-1	TRBD2	CASSLRLAGDNEQFF	TGCGCCAGCAGCTTGAGGCTAGCGGGAGACAATGAGCAGTTCTTC
TRBV6-5	few	TRBJ1-5	.	CASSYSGGNQPQHF	TGTGCCAGCAGTTACTCGGGGGGAAATCAGCCCCAGCATTTT
TRBV24-1	few	TRBJ1-5	TRBD1	CATPDRGLGNQPQHF	TGTGCCACTCCGGACAGGGGGCTTGGTAATCAGCCCCAGCATTTT
TRBV5-1	few	TRBJ1-4	.	CASSSQGQSNEKLFF	TGCGCCAGCAGCTCCCAGGGCCAGTCTAATGAAAAACTGTTTTTT
TRBV5-6	.	TRBJ2-7	TRBD2	CASSLAGGAGNEQYF	TGTGCCAGCAGCTTGGCCGGGGGGGCAGGGAACGAGCAGTACTTC
TRBV2	many	TRBJ1-6	TRBD1	CASEEQGRGNSPLHF	TGTGCCAGCGAAGAACAGGGGAGAGGTAATTCACCCCTCCACTTT
TRBV11-3	.	TRBJ2-2	TRBD2	CASSLGPAGVGTGELFF	TGTGCCAGCAGCTTAGGTCCGGCGGGAGTGGGAACCGGGGAGCTGTTTTTT
TRBV10-2	.	TRBJ1-2	.	CASSEGQPYGYTF	TGCGCCAGCAGTGAGGGACAGCCGTATGGCTACACCTTC
TRBV7-2	few	TRBJ2-7	.	CASSFDRWTSYEQYF	TGTGCCAGCAGCTTCGACAGGTGGACCTCCTACGAGCAGTACTTC
TRBV10-3	few	TRBJ2-7	TRBD1	CAISGGTGRNEQYF	TGTGCCATCAGTGGAGGGACAGGGAGAAACGAGCAGTACTTC
TRBV6-5	.	TRBJ2-3	TRBD2	CASSYERDLPDTQYF	TGTGCCAGCAGTTACGAGCGGGATCTCCCAGATACGCAGTATTTT
TRBV9	.	TRBJ2-2	.	CASSVTGGELFF	TGTGCCAGCAGCGTGACAGGCGGGGAGCTGTTTTTT
TRBV12-5	.	TRBJ2-1	.	CATGVVGNEQFF	TGTGCTACTGGGGTCGTCGGCAATGAGCAGTTCTTC
TRBV9	.	TRBJ2-2	TRBD1	CASSPRTGGAGGELFF	TGTGCCAGCAGCCCCCGGACAGGGGGCGCAGGCGGGGAGCTGTTTTTT
TRBV19	.	TRBJ2-4	.	CASSHRVGGSIQYF	TGTGCCAGTAGTCACAGGGTGGGCGGGAGCATTCAGTACTTC
TRBV11-2	.	TRBJ1-3	.	CASSLQGDIGNTIYF	TGTGCCAGCAGCTTACAAGGGGATATTGGAAACACCATATATTTT
TRBV18	.	TRBJ2-7	TRBD2	CASTHGTSVNYEQYF	TGTGCCAGCACACACGGGACTAGCGTGAACTACGAGCAGTACTTC
TRBV7-9	.	TRBJ1-1	TRBD1	CASSLRGTGDSEAFF	TGTGCCAGCAGCTTACGGGGGACAGGGGACTCTGAAGCTTTCTTT
TRBV24-1	.	TRBJ2-6	.	CATSGDRLGDSGANVLTF	TGTGCCACCAGTGGAGATCGGCTCGGGGACTCTGGGGCCAACGTCCTGACTTTC
TRBV27	.	TRBJ2-7	TRBD2	CASRTSGGLEQYF	TGTGCCAGTAGGACTAGCGGGGGTTTAGAGCAGTACTTC
TRBV29-1	.	TRBJ2-1	.	CSVSLNAGNNEQFF	TGCAGCGTTAGTCTTAATGCAGGGAATAATGAGCAGTTCTTC
TRBV28	.	TRBJ2-7	TRBD1	CASSLSGTGKDLTYEQYF	TGTGCCAGCAGTCTCTCTGGGACAGGAAAAGACCTCACCTACGAGCAGTACTTC
TRBV5-1	.	TRBJ2-2	TRBD2	CASSFIGLGVNTGELFF	TGCGCCAGCAGCTTCATCGGACTAGGGGTAAACACCGGGGAGCTGTTTTTT
TRBV19	.	TRBJ2-7	TRBD2	CASSQTSGIYEQYF	TGTGCCAGTAGTCAGACTAGCGGGATCTACGAGCAGTACTTC
TRBV9	.	TRBJ1-1	.	CASSPSASLNTEAFF	TGTGCCAGCAGCCCAAGCGCCAGCCTAAACACTGAAGCTTTCTTT
TRBV6-5	.	TRBJ2-1	TRBD1	CASIRDRAVNEQFF	TGTGCCAGCATTAGGGACAGAGCAGTTAATGAGCAGTTCTTC
TRBV14	many	TRBJ1-3	TRBD1	CASSRTGGNTIYF	TGTGCCAGCAGTCGGACAGGAGGAAACACCATATATTTT
TRBV6-1	once	TRBJ1-1	.	CASSLTDNTEAFF	TGTGCCAGCAGTTTGACAGACAACACTGAAGCTTTCTTT